A selection of T cell receptor beta chains follows, all from one sample in a study of control samples from healthy donors and cancer patients. Sequencing was performed with immunoSEQ multiplex PCR; in TCRdb, only in-frame clones are kept and a portion is missing. The table lists over 100,000 clones, more than 90% of them singletons, with 5.5% in the top ten. Source material: blood. These receptors originate from a man aged 18 to 35 in good health. CDR3s include the opening cysteine and the closing phenylalanine or tryptophan. The order of the fields is D gene, V gene, clone size, J gene, CDR3 DNA, CDR3 protein. A D gene is named only where the DNA matches it firmly. Clone size, where shown, is once, few, many, or a class for clones that have expanded.

>-|TRBV6-5|-|TRBJ1-6
TGTGCCAGCAGTTACGTGTACCCCTATAATTCACCCCTCCACTTT
CASSYVYPYNSPLHF
>-|TRBV25-1|-|TRBJ1-5
TGTGCCAGCAGTGGGGCAGGGGTAAATCAGCCCCAGCATTTT
CASSGAGVNQPQHF
>-|TRBV27|-|TRBJ2-7
TGTGCCAGCAGGCCTCGGGGGCGCGCCTACGAGCAGTACTTC
CASRPRGRAYEQYF
>TRBD1|TRBV7-9|-|TRBJ2-1
TGTGCCAGCAGCCTAGGGGGCCCCAGAGGCAGCGAGCAGTTCTTC
CASSLGGPRGSEQFF
>-|TRBV20-1|-|TRBJ1-2
TGCAGTGCTAGGGGGGACTATGGCTACACCTTC
CSARGDYGYTF
>-|TRBV9|-|TRBJ2-3
TGTGCCAGCAGCTTGGGACCATCTCTGTATTTT
CASSLGPSLYF
>-|TRBV7-9|-|TRBJ1-2
TGTGCCAGCAGCTTTCCCGGGACATCCACCGTCTATGGCTACACCTTC
CASSFPGTSTVYGYTF
>-|TRBV5-4|-|TRBJ2-1
TGTGCCAGCAGCTTGGGAGGGGGATACAATGAGCAGTTCTTC
CASSLGGGYNEQFF
>-|TRBV5-1|-|TRBJ1-1
TGCGCCAGCAGCTTGGACCGGGGAGAAGCTTTCTTT
CASSLDRGEAFF
>-|TRBV9|-|TRBJ1-1
TGTGCCAGCAGCGCGGGCGGGGGCCCTGAAGCTTTCTTT
CASSAGGGPEAFF
>TRBD2|TRBV5-1|-|TRBJ2-1
TGCGCCAGCAGCCCGGGGGAGGGTTATGAGCAGTTCTTC
CASSPGEGYEQFF
>-|TRBV13|-|TRBJ2-7
TGTGCCAGCAGCTTGGCAGGGGCCTACGAGCAGTACTTC
CASSLAGAYEQYF
>-|TRBV3-1/TRBV3-2|once|TRBJ2-1
TGTGCCAGCAGCCAAGAGTCCAGCGGGCGCGCACGGTTCTTC
CASSQESSGRARFF
>TRBD2|TRBV9|-|TRBJ2-2
TGTGCCAGCAGCGTGGGTAGCGGGGGGGCGAACACCGGGGAGCTGTTTTTT
CASSVGSGGANTGELFF
>-|TRBV12-3/TRBV12-4|-|TRBJ2-1
TGTGCCAGCAACTTCGGCTATGAGCAGTTCTTC
CASNFGYEQFF
>-|TRBV19|-|TRBJ1-2
TGTGCCAGTAGTACTAATTTCGACAGCTATGGCTACACCTTC
CASSTNFDSYGYTF
>TRBD2|TRBV5-1|-|TRBJ2-2
TGCGCCAGCAGCTTGAGAGCGGGGGGGCCTCCCGGGGAGCTGTTTTTT
CASSLRAGGPPGELFF
>-|TRBV29-1|-|TRBJ2-3
TGCAGCGTTGAAGGGGGCAGCTCTAGCACAGATACGCAGTATTTT
CSVEGGSSSTDTQYF
>TRBD2|TRBV5-1|-|TRBJ2-2
TGCGCCAGCAGCTTCCCCGAAGCGGGGGTGAACACCGGGGAGCTGTTTTTT
CASSFPEAGVNTGELFF
>TRBD2|TRBV18|-|TRBJ2-1
TGTGCCAGCTCTATCAGCGGGGGGGCCCCCTACAATGAGCAGTTCTTC
CASSISGGAPYNEQFF
>-|TRBV5-1|few|TRBJ2-6
TGCGCCAGCAGCCCAACGAAATCTGGGGCCAACGTCCTGACTTTC
CASSPTKSGANVLTF
>-|TRBV10-3|-|TRBJ1-1
TGTGCCACCCTGGATGCGGGGGGTTTTTTGGCTTTCTTT
CATLDAGGFLAFF
>-|TRBV11-2|-|TRBJ1-5
TGTGCCAGCAGCTTAGGTCTCGCGCAGCCCCAGCATTTT
CASSLGLAQPQHF
>-|TRBV5-6|-|TRBJ2-1
TGTGCCAGCACCCCTTCCCCACAAGCTAATGAGCAGTTCTTC
CASTPSPQANEQFF
>-|TRBV2|few|TRBJ1-5
TGTGCCAGCAGGGAAAGAGGAGGATTAAGCAATCAGCCCCAGCATTTT
CASRERGGLSNQPQHF
>-|TRBV20-1|-|TRBJ1-2
TGCAGTGCTCCTCAGAGCGATGGCTACACCTTC
CSAPQSDGYTF
>TRBD1|TRBV4-1|-|TRBJ2-6
TGCGCCAGCGGCCCGGGACAGGGGGCGCCTGGGGCCAACGTCCTGACTTTC
CASGPGQGAPGANVLTF
>-|TRBV7-9|-|TRBJ1-2
TGTGCCAGCAGCTTTGGGGGTCTAGGAGGCTACACCTTC
CASSFGGLGGYTF
>TRBD1|TRBV18|once|TRBJ1-6
TGTGCCAGCTCACGGACAGGGATTAATTCACCCCTCCACTTT
CASSRTGINSPLHF
>-|TRBV18|once|TRBJ1-2
TGTGCCAGCTCACCAGAAGACGGGACATCGATCTACACCTTC
CASSPEDGTSIYTF
>-|TRBV6-5|-|TRBJ1-1
TGTGCCAGCAGTTACTCGGGACCCATGGACACTGAAGCTTTCTTT
CASSYSGPMDTEAFF
>-|TRBV27|-|TRBJ2-3
TGTGCCAGCAGAGGGTCGGGCACAGATACGCAGTATTTT
CASRGSGTDTQYF
>-|TRBV6-5|-|TRBJ1-6
TGTGCCAGCAGCCCCGTTCTCCCTCCATCACCCCTCCACTTT
CASSPVLPPSPLHF
>TRBD2|TRBV5-1|-|TRBJ2-3
TGCGCCAGCAGCGGGGATCCGCGGGGGGGCACAGATACGCAGTATTTT
CASSGDPRGGTDTQYF
>TRBD1|TRBV19|-|TRBJ1-3
TGTGCCAGTAGTAGCGACAGGGGTTCTGGAAACACCATATATTTT
CASSSDRGSGNTIYF
>TRBD1|TRBV18|-|TRBJ2-7
TGTGCCAGCTCACTAAGGGACAGTACCTACGAGCAGTACTTC
CASSLRDSTYEQYF
>-|TRBV19|-|TRBJ1-2
TGTGCCAGTAGTATCTATGGTGGCTACACCTTC
CASSIYGGYTF
>-|TRBV6-5|-|TRBJ2-7
TGTGCCACTGGCATCGGGTACACCTACGAGCAGTACTTC
CATGIGYTYEQYF
>-|TRBV11-2|-|TRBJ1-1
TGTGCCAGCAGCTTAGCTGGGGTTTGGAACACTGAAGCTTTCTTT
CASSLAGVWNTEAFF
>TRBD2|TRBV7-3|-|TRBJ2-3
TGTGCCAGCAGCTTAGGACTAGCGGGGGGCACAGATACGCAGTATTTT
CASSLGLAGGTDTQYF
>TRBD2|TRBV10-3|-|TRBJ2-3
TGTGCCATCAGCAGCTCGCTAGCGGGGGCCGGTCTAGATGGGGGCACAGATACGCAGTATTTT
CAISSSLAGAGLDGGTDTQYF
>-|TRBV9|-|TRBJ2-3
TGTGCCAGCAGCGCAACTGGGACAGATACGCAGTATTTT
CASSATGTDTQYF
>-|TRBV10-3|-|TRBJ1-2
TGTGCCATCAGTTCCGGGATCGAAGTTACCTATGGCTACACCTTC
CAISSGIEVTYGYTF
>TRBD2|TRBV6-1|-|TRBJ2-1
TGTGCCAGCAGTGACGGGACTAGCGGGGGCCTCTACAATGAGCAGTTCTTC
CASSDGTSGGLYNEQFF
>-|TRBV5-5|-|TRBJ2-3
TGTGCCAGCAGCTTAGGACAATATATTTTAGATACGCAGTATTTT
CASSLGQYILDTQYF
>-|TRBV5-1|-|TRBJ2-1
TGCGCCAGCAGCTTGAATTCGAGGGGAGGCAATGAGCAGTTCTTC
CASSLNSRGGNEQFF
>TRBD2|TRBV5-4|-|TRBJ2-2
TGTGCCAGCAGCGGGGGAGGTAGCGGGGGCGACGGGGAGCTGTTTTTT
CASSGGGSGGDGELFF
>TRBD1|TRBV5-1|-|TRBJ1-4
TGCGCCAGCAGCTCGACAGGGGGCGAAAAACTGTTTTTT
CASSSTGGEKLFF
>TRBD2|TRBV19|-|TRBJ2-3
TGTGCCAGCACCACAACGGGACTAGTTTTAACTAGCACAGATACGCAGTATTTT
CASTTTGLVLTSTDTQYF
>-|TRBV7-9|-|TRBJ1-3
TGTGCCAGCAGCCAGGGGATTACTGGAAACACCATATATTTT
CASSQGITGNTIYF
>-|TRBV11-1|once|TRBJ1-3
TGTGCCAGCAGCTTCCTTCAGACCCCTGGAAACACCATATATTTT
CASSFLQTPGNTIYF
>-|TRBV9|-|TRBJ2-3
TGTGCCAGCAGCGTCGGGGGGCCAGATACGCAGTATTTT
CASSVGGPDTQYF
>TRBD1|TRBV4-1|once|TRBJ2-5
TGCGCCAGCAGAAGGGGGCCGGGGGAGACCCAGTACTTC
CASRRGPGETQYF
>-|TRBV4-1|few|TRBJ1-2
TGCGCCAGCAGCCAAGGCGGATTTCGAAGAACGGATGGCTACACCTTC
CASSQGGFRRTDGYTF
>-|TRBV6-6|-|TRBJ1-2
TGTGCCAGCAGTTACGCGGGGGGGAGTAGTGGCTACACCTTC
CASSYAGGSSGYTF
>TRBD1|TRBV7-9|-|TRBJ1-5
TGTGCCAGCAGCTACGCACTCGGGACAGAGGTTCAGCCCCAGCATTTT
CASSYALGTEVQPQHF
>-|TRBV10-1|once|TRBJ2-5
TGCGCCAGCAGTGCCCCGGACAGTTCGCAAGAGACCCAGTACTTC
CASSAPDSSQETQYF
>-|TRBV28|-|TRBJ1-4
TGTGCCAGCAGTTTGGGGGGGAGTGAAAAACTGTTTTTT
CASSLGGSEKLFF